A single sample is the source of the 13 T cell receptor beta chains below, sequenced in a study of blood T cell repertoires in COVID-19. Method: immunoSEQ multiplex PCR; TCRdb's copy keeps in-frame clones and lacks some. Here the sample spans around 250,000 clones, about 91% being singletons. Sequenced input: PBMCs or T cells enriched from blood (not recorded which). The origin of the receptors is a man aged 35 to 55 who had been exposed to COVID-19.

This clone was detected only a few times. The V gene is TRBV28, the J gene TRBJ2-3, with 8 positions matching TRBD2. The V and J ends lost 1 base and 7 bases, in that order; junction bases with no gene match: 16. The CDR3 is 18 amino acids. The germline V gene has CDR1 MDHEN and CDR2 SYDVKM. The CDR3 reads CASSLYRDSGGPTYTQYF. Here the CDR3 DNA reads TGTGCCAGCAGTTTATATCGAGACTCGGGAGGGCCTACGTATACGCAGTATTTT.

The CDR3 reads CASSFLERVEQFF. As DNA, the CDR3 is TGTGCCAGCAGCTTCCTGGAGCGGGTCGAGCAGTTCTTC. This chain uses TRBV5-6 with TRBJ2-1; possibly TRBD2 for D (6 bases). This CDR3 spans 13 amino acids. The ends were cut back, 2 bases at V and 10 bases at J, with 13 bases in the middle. Germline-derived CDR1 and CDR2 are SGHDT and YYEEEE.

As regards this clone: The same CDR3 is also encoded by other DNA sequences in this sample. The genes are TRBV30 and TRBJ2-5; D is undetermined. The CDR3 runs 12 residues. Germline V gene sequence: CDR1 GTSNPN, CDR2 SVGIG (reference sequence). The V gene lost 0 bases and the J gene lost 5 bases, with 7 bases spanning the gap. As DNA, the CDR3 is TGTGCCTGGAGTGTCGAACGGGAGACCCAGTACTTC. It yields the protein CAWSVERETQYF.

Written as DNA, the CDR3 is TGTGCCAGTAGTACATTCCCGGGACAGGGCGCCTACGAGCAGTACTTC. Protein product: CASSTFPGQGAYEQYF. The chain employs TRBV19 and TRBJ2-7; 9 nucleotides align to TRBD1. Trimming cost V 4 bases and J 2 bases; bases outside gene matches: 9. Germline-derived CDR1 and CDR2 are LNHDA and SQIVND (reference sequence). The CDR3 consists of 16 residues.

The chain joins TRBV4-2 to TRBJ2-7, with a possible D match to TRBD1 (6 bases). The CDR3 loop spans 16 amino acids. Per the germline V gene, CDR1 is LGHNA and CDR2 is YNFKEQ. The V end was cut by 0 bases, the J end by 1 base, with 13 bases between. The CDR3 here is CASSQDTDSTSYEQYF. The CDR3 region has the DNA TGTGCCAGCAGCCAAGATACGGACAGTACATCCTACGAGCAGTACTTC.

The CDR3 DNA reads TGTGCCAGCTCACCCCAGCAGGGGACGCTGAACACTGAAGCTTTCTTT. Amino acid sequence: CASSPQQGTLNTEAFF. J is TRBJ1-1 and V is TRBV18; D is possibly TRBD1 (6 bases). This CDR3 comprises 16 residues. The V gene's germline CDR1 is KGHSH and CDR2 LQKENI. V lost 3 bases and J 0 bases, leaving 14 bases between the germline ends. Full variable domain (missing parts from reference TRBV18 and TRBJ1-1): NAGVMQNPRHLVRRRGQEARLRCSPMKGHSHVYWYRQLPEEGLKFMVYLQKENIIDESGMPKERFSAEFPKEGPSILRIQQVVRGDSAAYFCASSPQQGTLNTEAFFGQGTRLTVV.

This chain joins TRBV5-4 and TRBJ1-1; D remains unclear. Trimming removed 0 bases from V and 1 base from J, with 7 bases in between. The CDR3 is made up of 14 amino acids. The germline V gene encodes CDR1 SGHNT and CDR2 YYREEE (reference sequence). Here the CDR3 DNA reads TGTGCCAGCAGCTTGGCAACATCGAACACTGAAGCTTTCTTT. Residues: CASSLATSNTEAFF.

The DNA for the CDR3 is TGTGCCAGTAGTATGCTAGCGGGACAGTTCACCGGGGAGCTGTTTTTT. Protein sequence: CASSMLAGQFTGELFF. J is TRBJ2-2 and V is TRBV19; 9 bases align to TRBD2. With V trimmed by 3 bases and J by 4 bases, 6 bases remained unmatched. The CDR3 extends over 16 amino acids. Germline assignment: CDR1 LNHDA and CDR2 SQIVND (reference sequence).

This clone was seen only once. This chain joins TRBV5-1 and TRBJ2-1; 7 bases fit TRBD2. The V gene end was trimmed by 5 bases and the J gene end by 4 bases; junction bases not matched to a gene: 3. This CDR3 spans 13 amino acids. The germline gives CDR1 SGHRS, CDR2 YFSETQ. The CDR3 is CASRHGRYNEQFF. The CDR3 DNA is TGCGCCAGCAGGCACGGGAGGTACAATGAGCAGTTCTTC. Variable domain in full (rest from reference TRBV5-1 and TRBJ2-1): KAGVTQTPRYLIKTRGQQVTLSCSPISGHRSVSWYQQTPGQGLQFLFEYFSETQRNKGNFPGRFSGRQFSNSRSEMNVSTLELGDSALYLCASRHGRYNEQFFGPGTRLTVL.

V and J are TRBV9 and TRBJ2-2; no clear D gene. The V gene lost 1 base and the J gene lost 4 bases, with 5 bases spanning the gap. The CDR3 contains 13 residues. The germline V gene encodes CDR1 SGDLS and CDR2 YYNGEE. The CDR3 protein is CASSVTGTGELFF. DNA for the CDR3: TGTGCCAGCAGCGTAACTGGCACCGGGGAGCTGTTTTTT.

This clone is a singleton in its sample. DNA for the CDR3: TGTGCCAGTAGTTTCGGACAGGGGGCTATTAATGAGCAGTTCTTC. Its protein is CASSFGQGAINEQFF. V is TRBV19 and J is TRBJ2-1, with 11 nucleotides matching TRBD1. The CDR3 consists of 15 residues. Trimming took 5 bases from V and 7 from J; bases not matched to a gene: 7. The germline V gene encodes CDR1 LNHDA and CDR2 SQIVND (reference sequence).

For the CDR3, the DNA is TGTGCCAGCAGCTTTAGGGGGCTTGGGGCCAACGTCCTGACTTTC. Translating it yields CASSFRGLGANVLTF. The chain couples TRBV7-9 to TRBJ2-6, with 7 bases that match TRBD1. This CDR3 is 15 amino acids long. V gave up 3 bases and J gave up 3 bases; unmatched junction bases: 2. Germline V gives CDR1 SEHNR, CDR2 FQNEAQ (reference sequence).

The CDR3 region has the DNA TGTGCCAGCTCACGAGAACCCTACGAGCAGTACTTC. Translating it yields CASSREPYEQYF. The rearrangement uses TRBV18 and TRBJ2-7; D is unclear. This CDR3 has 12 residues. Germline values: CDR1 KGHSH, CDR2 LQKENI. V shed 4 bases and J shed 2 bases, with 6 bases lying between them. Drawing the rest from reference TRBV18 and TRBJ2-7, the complete variable domain is NAGVMQNPRHLVRRRGQEARLRCSPMKGHSHVYWYRQLPEEGLKFMVYLQKENIIDESGMPKERFSAEFPKEGPSILRIQQVVRGDSAAYFCASSREPYEQYFGPGTRLTVT.